This TCR beta chain was sequenced during a study of cytomegalovirus exposure and HLA in healthy donors. Across the study: The 95 to 150 validation repertoires, a later analysis reported, used the same platform as the 666 first-cohort repertoires. The study, taken as a whole, reports: The authors enumerated roughly 160 TCR beta chains as linked to cytomegalovirus.

A word on this clone: Its antigen is not identified.

Here immunoSEQ multiplex PCR was the method, and the copy in TCRdb shows in-frame clones only, minus some. The sample has about 110,000 clones; approximately 96% are singletons. The germline gives CDR1 SGHTA, CDR2 FQGNSA. CDR3 length equals 13 residues. V was trimmed by 1 base and J by 5 bases, leaving 8 bases between them. Sample: PBMCs. The source is a young woman in good health and CMV-seronegative. The V call is TRBV7-2, the J call TRBJ2-5; tentatively, D is TRBD2 (7 bases). The CDR3 nucleotides are TGTGCCAGCAGCTTAGGCGGGGGCGAGACCCAGTACTTC. This sequence encodes CASSLGGGETQYF.